The present T cell receptor (beta chain) was sequenced within a study of T-cell reconstitution after alpha-beta-depleted transplantation in children. This clonotype was counted between two and nine times. Per germline, CDR1 SGHKS and CDR2 YYEKEE (reference sequence). V was cut by 4 bases and J by 2 bases, with 18 bases left in between. The CDR3 spans 16 residues. TCRbeta library construction was performed incorporating unique molecular identifiers. TCRdb used MiXCR to reprocess the PCR reads, holding one entry per CDR3 protein. This sample has 450,000 to 500,000 distinct CDR3 sequences, with about an eighth found just once.

The origin of this receptor is a human donor who donated a stem cell graft to a child with combined immunodeficiency. The source material was PBMCs from the stem cell graft donor, sampled from the stem cell graft. The V call is TRBV5-5, the J call TRBJ2-5, with a possible D match to TRBD1 (6 bases). CDR3 nucleotide sequence: TGTGCCAGCAGCCCCTCGCCCAGGGGTGGACAAGAGACCCAGTACTTC. This translates into CASSPSPRGGQETQYF.